A single sample is the source of the 15 T cell receptor beta chains below, sequenced in a study of shared clonotypes between healthy human individuals. Naive CD8 cells lacked CD45RO, underwent positive selection for CCR7 and left out terminally differentiated effector memory CD45RA+ cells. Repertoires were generated with immunoSEQ multiplex PCR, while TCRdb's copy carries only in-frame clones and drops some. Of some 2.1 million clones in the sample, approximately 95% were seen once. The source material was naive CD8+ T cells sorted from blood. The receptors here all came from a man between 18 and 35 years old in good health.

Comment on this clone: Additional DNA sequences in this sample encode the identical CDR3. The V gene is TRBV6-5, the J gene TRBJ2-1; 7 bases fit TRBD2. The CDR3 totals 16 residues. After removal of 0 bases from V and 0 bases from J, the junction contained 2 bases not matched to a gene. Germline V lookup: CDR1 MNHEY, CDR2 SVGAGI. The CDR3 protein is CASSYSGGSSYNEQFF. The CDR3 DNA is TGTGCCAGCAGTTACTCCGGCGGGAGCTCCTACAATGAGCAGTTCTTC.

V gene TRBV7-2 combines with J gene TRBJ2-7; tentatively, D is TRBD1 or TRBD2 (6 bases each). The CDR3 is made up of 17 amino acids. Germline lookup yields CDR1 SGHTA and CDR2 FQGNSA. V was clipped by 2 bases and J by 2 bases, with 19 bases between them. The CDR3 loop reads CASSLRSRGRVPYEQYF. The CDR3 DNA follows: TGTGCCAGCAGCTTACGTAGCCGGGGGCGCGTCCCCTACGAGCAGTACTTC.

This rearrangement joins TRBV4-2 to TRBJ1-2; D gene ambiguous. The CDR3 is 14 amino acids. Deletions cut 1 base from V and 3 bases from J, with 9 bases between. CDR1 is LGHNA and CDR2 is YNFKEQ in the germline V gene. The CDR3 nucleotides read TGTGCCAGCAGCCAAGGAGTTGGGGACTATGGCTACACCTTC. Translated: CASSQGVGDYGYTF.

The J gene is TRBJ2-7, the V gene TRBV7-3; D gene unclear. V was pared by 4 bases and J by 3 bases, with 10 bases between. Germline lookup yields CDR1 SGHTA and CDR2 FQGTGA. CDR3 length: 13 amino acids. CDR3 region: CASSYGPSYEQYF. The DNA of the CDR3 is TGTGCCAGCAGCTATGGACCGAGCTACGAGCAGTACTTC.

The chain employs TRBV19 and TRBJ2-2; tentatively, D is TRBD2 (5 bases). This CDR3 contains 16 residues. Germline V lookup: CDR1 LNHDA, CDR2 SQIVND (reference sequence). The V and J ends lost 4 bases and 4 bases respectively, with 16 bases between them. The DNA for the CDR3 is TGTGCCAGTAGTACTCTTAGGGCCGCGGGCACCGGGGAGCTGTTTTTT. It yields the protein CASSTLRAAGTGELFF.

The rearrangement joins TRBV19 to TRBJ2-2; the match to TRBD1 covers 9 bases. With V trimmed by 4 bases and J by 4 bases, 10 bases remained unmatched. Germline V gene sequence: CDR1 LNHDA, CDR2 SQIVND (reference sequence). The CDR3 has 17 amino acids. As DNA, the CDR3 is TGTGCCAGTAGTACTCCAACAGGGGGCGCAATCACCGGGGAGCTGTTTTTT. It translates to CASSTPTGGAITGELFF.

The chain uses TRBV27 and TRBJ2-1; 7 positions agree with TRBD1. Germline V lookup: CDR1 MNHEY, CDR2 SMNVEV (reference sequence). The CDR3 runs 14 residues. The junction had 4 bases not matched to a gene; V was cut back by 6 bases and J by 2 bases. CDR3 sequence (DNA): TGTGCCAGCAGCCCGACAGGGACCTACAATGAGCAGTTCTTC. It encodes CASSPTGTYNEQFF.

The rearrangement links TRBV7-8 to TRBJ2-3, with TRBD2 matching 13 bases. The CDR3 extends over 18 amino acids. The ends lost 5 bases at V and 0 bases at J; junction bases unmatched: 8. The germline V gene has CDR1 SGHVS and CDR2 FQNEAQ. In DNA form, the CDR3 reads TGTGCCAGCAGCCCCAGACTAGCGGGGGGCCCTAGCACAGATACGCAGTATTTT. Translation gives CASSPRLAGGPSTDTQYF.

The rearrangement links TRBV6-5 to TRBJ2-1, with 10 bases lining up with TRBD1. The CDR3 consists of 16 residues. Germline loops: CDR1 MNHEY, CDR2 SVGAGI. Unmatched junction bases numbered 6, after V lost 3 bases and J lost 4 bases. This chain's CDR3 is CASSYGRQGAYNEQFF. CDR3 coding DNA: TGTGCCAGCAGTTATGGGAGACAGGGGGCTTACAATGAGCAGTTCTTC.

The gene calls are TRBV28 and TRBJ1-6, with D possibly being TRBD1 (6 bases). CDR3 length: 17 amino acids. Germline values: CDR1 MDHEN, CDR2 SYDVKM. The ends were cut back, 4 bases at V and 4 bases at J, with 17 bases in the middle. Written as DNA, the CDR3 is TGTGCCAGCAGTTCCCCTAGTCAGGGGAATTATAATTCACCCCTCCACTTT. Protein product: CASSSPSQGNYNSPLHF.

The CDR3 here is CASSSETSGGWETQYF. CDR3 sequence (DNA): TGTGCCAGCAGTTCTGAGACTAGCGGGGGCTGGGAGACCCAGTACTTC. The chain links TRBV6-6 to TRBJ2-5; 12 positions agree with TRBD2. The CDR3 spans 16 residues. V dropped 4 bases and J dropped 5; count of bases not matched to a gene: 8. Germline values: CDR1 MNHNY, CDR2 SVGAGI (reference sequence).

CDR3 region: CAISDYPGGETQYF. CDR3 DNA sequence: TGTGCCATCAGTGACTACCCCGGCGGGGAGACCCAGTACTTC. This rearrangement joins TRBV10-3 to TRBJ2-5, with a possible D match to TRBD2 (5 bases). The CDR3 is made up of 14 amino acids. The V gene lost 3 bases and the J gene lost 5 bases, with 13 bases spanning the gap. In germline, CDR1 is ENHRY, CDR2 SYGVKD.

The chain has TRBV2 and TRBJ2-7; D remains unclear. V lost 1 base to trimming and J lost 1 base, with 8 bases between them. The germline V gene has CDR1 SNHLY and CDR2 FYNNEI. There are 14 residues in the CDR3. The CDR3: CASSEGKGSYEQYF. CDR3 bases: TGTGCCAGCAGTGAAGGAAAAGGGTCCTACGAGCAGTACTTC.

This rearrangement joins TRBV6-6 to TRBJ2-5, with TRBD1 as a possible D gene (6 bases). This CDR3 is 12 amino acids long. The V end lost 10 bases, the J end lost 3 bases, and 12 bases lay between the germline ends. Looked up from germline, CDR1 is MNHNY and CDR2 is SVGAGI (reference sequence). CDR3 protein: CATHPGEETQYF. Written as DNA, the CDR3 is TGTGCCACCCACCCAGGGGAAGAGACCCAGTACTTC.

The chain uses TRBV28 and TRBJ1-2, with D perhaps TRBD1 (6 bases). Trimming took off 5 bases at V and 3 bases at J, with 16 bases between the two ends. Germline lookup yields CDR1 MDHEN and CDR2 SYDVKM. The CDR3 covers 15 residues. In DNA, the CDR3 is TGTGCCAGCAGTCTCCGGACAGCGTGGGACTATGGCTACACCTTC. It yields the protein CASSLRTAWDYGYTF.